This paragraph covers one T cell receptor (beta chain) sequence. Its specificity is not known. This sequence may be a read error, since a much larger clone differs from it by one base. Built from TCR beta cDNA, the libraries had unique molecular identifiers in them. cDNA molecules numbering 400,000 to 550,000 came from around 1 to 10 million T cells. One entry per CDR3 protein, called by TCRdb with MiXCR from the PCR reads. The top ten clones hold about 6% of a sample with about half a million distinct CDR3 sequences, 34% of them seen once. The sample comes from a study of post-analysis software for immune sequencing data. The overall study: Relapsing-remitting, secondary progressive and progressive-relapsing forms of multiple sclerosis all featured among disease courses.

The CDR3 contains 15 residues. Germline CDR1 is PRHDT and CDR2 is FYEKMQ (reference sequence). General study points: Under the F measure, samples that were prepared in one batch clustered strongly together. Patients showed TRBV5-6, TRBV5-1 and TRBV20-1 among a few TRBV segments more frequent than in controls.

This rearrangement joins TRBV13 to TRBJ2-7; 9 bases line up with TRBD1. Sequenced: blood. The receptor comes from a girl aged 2-17 years with multiple sclerosis. Here the CDR3 reads CASGLAGTGRYEQYF. The CDR3 coding sequence is TGTGCCAGCGGCTTAGCTGGGACAGGGAGGTACGAGCAGTACTTC.